Below are 30 T cell receptor beta chains sequenced from a single sample in a study of shared clonotypes between healthy human individuals. Data came from immunoSEQ multiplex PCR; TCRdb stores just in-frame clones and leaves some out. The sample has approximately 1,000,000 clones; around three quarters are singletons. Sequences were obtained from memory CD4+ T cells from PBMCs. This sample's subset: CD45RA-negative fraction. Receptors were obtained from a man aged 18 to 29 in good health. Some clones in this sample may be carry-over from other donors' samples.

This chain links TRBV19 with TRBJ1-4, with TRBD1 as a possible D gene (6 bases). The CDR3 has 14 residues. CDR1 is LNHDA, CDR2 SQIVND, per germline (reference sequence). V dropped 7 bases and J dropped 4 bases, with 13 bases sitting between them. The CDR3 region has the DNA TGTGCCAGTACTACTACAGGGCTTAATGAAAAACTGTTTTTT. This sequence encodes CASTTTGLNEKLFF.

The chain couples TRBV5-4 to TRBJ1-2, with D tentatively TRBD1 (5 bases). The CDR3 covers 15 residues. Germline CDR1 SGHNT, CDR2 YYREEE (reference sequence). V shed 3 bases and J shed 0 bases, with 12 bases lying between them. CDR3 protein: CASSSGRGPNYGYTF. CDR3 sequence (DNA): TGTGCCAGCAGCTCGGGACGGGGACCTAACTATGGCTACACCTTC.

This rearrangement joins TRBV5-4 to TRBJ2-7, with a weak D call TRBD2 (6 bases). V lost 4 bases to trimming and J lost 6 bases, with 23 bases between them. The CDR3 sequence is 16 residues long. The germline V gene has CDR1 SGHNT and CDR2 YYREEE (reference sequence). Here the CDR3 DNA reads TGTGCCAGCAGCCCACCGGGACTCACCCCCTCCGGCGAGCAGTACTTC. Translated: CASSPPGLTPSGEQYF.

V gene TRBV11-2 combines with J gene TRBJ2-7; 12 bases align to TRBD2. Germline loops: CDR1 SGHAT, CDR2 FQNNGV. CDR3 size: 15 residues. The V and J ends lost 6 bases and 4 bases, in that order; junction bases with no gene match: 7. The CDR3 nucleotides read TGTGCCAGCAGACCTAGCGGGAGGGGAACGTACGAGCAGTACTTC. Translated, it gives CASRPSGRGTYEQYF.

This clone was observed a single time. This chain links TRBV9 with TRBJ2-2; D gene unclear. Trimming stripped 7 bases from V and 3 bases from J, with 13 bases between. This CDR3 has 14 amino acids. Germline V gene sequence: CDR1 SGDLS, CDR2 YYNGEE. In nucleotides, the CDR3 is TGTGCCAGCTCTTCTAGGGCGGACACCGGGGAGCTGTTTTTT. The encoded protein is CASSSRADTGELFF.

The chain uses TRBV25-1 and TRBJ2-3, with D possibly being TRBD2 (6 bases). Germline V gene sequence: CDR1 MGHDK, CDR2 SYGVNS. The germline V and J ends were trimmed by 6 bases and 8 bases, with 24 bases remaining between them. This CDR3 contains 16 residues. The CDR3 nucleotides are TGTGCCAGCAGCCCTAAGGGACTGGGGGATGGGAGTACGCAGTATTTT. Translating it yields CASSPKGLGDGSTQYF.

The J gene is TRBJ1-1, the V gene TRBV28, with D hard to call. The length of the CDR3 is 14 residues. The V gene lost 0 bases and the J gene lost 4 bases, with 9 bases spanning the gap. The germline gives CDR1 MDHEN, CDR2 SYDVKM. Here the CDR3 reads CASSLWALSTEAFF. Written as DNA, the CDR3 is TGTGCCAGCAGTTTATGGGCCCTGAGCACTGAAGCTTTCTTT.

The rearrangement joins TRBV7-9 to TRBJ2-1; 10 bases map to TRBD2. The CDR3 has 17 residues. Per the germline V gene, CDR1 is SEHNR and CDR2 is FQNEAQ (reference sequence). J was trimmed by 4 bases and V by 5 bases; bases with no gene match: 11. The CDR3 DNA is TGTGCCAGCAGCGAGCCTCCTCGGACTAGCGGATACAATGAGCAGTTCTTC. Protein: CASSEPPRTSGYNEQFF.

V gene TRBV28 combines with J gene TRBJ2-3, with a possible D match to TRBD1 (6 bases). The V end was cut by 3 bases, the J end by 0 bases, with 10 bases between. Germline assignment: CDR1 MDHEN and CDR2 SYDVKM. This CDR3 has 15 residues. CDR3 DNA sequence: TGTGCCAGCAGTTTTTGGACAGCTAGCACAGATACGCAGTATTTT. Its translation is CASSFWTASTDTQYF.

The CDR3 DNA reads TGCGCCAGCAGCGGGACTTTGGATACGCAGTATTTT. Protein product: CASSGTLDTQYF. The gene calls are TRBV5-1 and TRBJ2-3, with a tentative D call TRBD2 (6 bases). Germline V gives CDR1 SGHRS, CDR2 YFSETQ. This CDR3 has 12 residues. V was cut by 4 bases and J by 6 bases, with 9 bases left in between.

This clone has only a few counts. Compared with germline, one end of the junction differs, possibly owing to a read error. The rearrangement links TRBV2 to TRBJ2-5; 8 bases match TRBD2. Looked up from germline, CDR1 is SNHLY and CDR2 is FYNNEI. This CDR3 region has 12 residues. The chain's CDR3 is CASSEEREIQYF. The CDR3 region has the DNA TGTGCCAGCAGTGAAGAGCGGGAGATCCAGTACTTC.

The chain carries TRBV30 and TRBJ1-1; D is possibly TRBD1 (6 bases). The CDR3 consists of 15 residues. Germline-derived CDR1 and CDR2 are GTSNPN and SVGIG (reference sequence). Trimming removed 0 bases from V and 1 base from J, with 12 bases in between. The CDR3 DNA reads as TGTGCCTGGAGTGTCGTTCACAGGGCGAACACTGAAGCTTTCTTT. This translates into CAWSVVHRANTEAFF.

The chain joins TRBV13 to TRBJ2-7; TRBD2 agrees at 12 bases. The germline gives CDR1 PRHDT, CDR2 FYEKMQ (reference sequence). CDR3 length: 19 amino acids. The J segment lost 0 bases and the V segment lost 5 bases, leaving 14 bases of the junction unmatched. The CDR3 DNA sequence: TGTGCCAGCAGCGACAGGACTAGCGGGACCCTAATGAGCTCCTACGAGCAGTACTTC. Translation gives CASSDRTSGTLMSSYEQYF.

The chain couples TRBV4-2 to TRBJ1-2; no clear D. With 0 bases removed from V and 4 bases from J, the gap between germline ends came to 12 bases. This CDR3 spans 15 amino acids. CDR1 and CDR2 (germline): LGHNA, YNFKEQ. The CDR3 DNA follows: TGTGCCAGCAGCCAAGACTTGGGGAGCCCCTATGGCTACACCTTC. It codes for CASSQDLGSPYGYTF.

To note about this clone: A much more abundant neighbour one base away suggests this may be a read error. Additional DNA sequences in this sample encode the identical CDR3. This sequence joins TRBV4-2 and TRBJ1-5; 7 bases fit TRBD1. The CDR3 length is 15 residues. Germline V gene lookup returns CDR1 LGHNA and CDR2 YNFKEQ. The CDR3 loop is CASSHRDSRNQPQHF. CDR3 sequence (DNA): TGTGCCAGCAGCCACCGGGACAGTCGCAACCAGCCCCAGCATTTT.

The CDR3 region is CASRLVYEGTYEQYF. DNA of the CDR3: TGTGCAAGTCGCTTAGTCTACGAGGGTACGTACGAGCAGTACTTC. The chain links TRBV12-2 to TRBJ2-7; TRBD2 was called by the table and not checked on the DNA. TRBV12-2 is listed as a pseudogene. This CDR3 contains 15 residues.

This rearrangement joins TRBV5-4 to TRBJ2-2, with TRBD1 as a possible D gene (7 bases). CDR1 and CDR2 (germline): SGHNT, YYREEE (reference sequence). Trimming cost V 4 bases and J 5 bases, with 12 bases left between them. CDR3 length equals 14 residues. The DNA of the CDR3 is TGTGCCAGCAGCAGGACAGGAGGGACCGGGGAGCTGTTTTTT. It translates to CASSRTGGTGELFF.

The rearrangement links TRBV15 to TRBJ1-3; D perhaps matches TRBD1 (6 bases). This CDR3 spans 16 amino acids. Germline assignment: CDR1 LNHNV and CDR2 YYDKDF (reference sequence). Trimming stripped 1 base from V and 0 bases from J, with 10 bases between. The CDR3 DNA follows: TGTGCCACCAGCAGAGGAGACAGGAACTCTGGAAACACCATATATTTT. Protein: CATSRGDRNSGNTIYF.

This clone appeared a single time. This chain links TRBV15 with TRBJ2-1; 8 bases fit TRBD1. This CDR3 comprises 16 residues. The V gene end was trimmed by 6 bases and the J gene end by 1 base; junction bases not matched to a gene: 8. Germline V gives CDR1 LNHNV, CDR2 YYDKDF (reference sequence). CDR3 DNA: TGTGCCACCAGGCGAATAACAGGGGGATCCTACAATGAGCAGTTCTTC. Translated: CATRRITGGSYNEQFF.

This chain joins TRBV4-1 and TRBJ1-5; D is ambiguous. V was clipped by 1 base and J by 4 bases, with 17 bases between them. The germline V gene encodes CDR1 MGHRA and CDR2 YSYEKL. The CDR3 contains 17 residues. CDR3 bases: TGCGCCAGCAGCCAAGTCGCGGGTAGCAGGAGGAATCAGCCCCAGCATTTT. Translated, it gives CASSQVAGSRRNQPQHF.

The V and J genes are TRBV5-4 and TRBJ2-3, with 14 bases that match TRBD2. The CDR3 spans 16 residues. Per the germline V gene, CDR1 is SGHNT and CDR2 is YYREEE (reference sequence). The V segment lost 4 bases and the J segment 2 bases; nucleotides outside the gene matches: 3. The CDR3 bases are TGTGCCAGCAGCCAGGGACTAGCGGGAGCCACAGATACGCAGTATTTT. Encoded protein: CASSQGLAGATDTQYF. Variable domain in full (rest from reference TRBV5-4 and TRBJ2-3): ETGVTQSPTHLIKTRGQQVTLRCSSQSGHNTVSWYQQALGQGPQFIFQYYREEENGRGNFPPRFSGLQFPNYSSELNVNALELDDSALYLCASSQGLAGATDTQYFGPGTRLTVL.

This rearrangement joins TRBV11-2 to TRBJ2-1; TRBD1 aligns across 7 bases. CDR3 size: 14 residues. CDR1 is SGHAT and CDR2 is FQNNGV in the germline V gene. The V segment lost 2 bases and the J segment 9 bases; nucleotides outside the gene matches: 7. The CDR3: CASSLSRGRGEQFF. The CDR3, as DNA: TGTGCCAGCAGCTTATCGAGGGGGCGTGGTGAGCAGTTCTTC.

On this clone: A much larger clonotype is one base distant, so this may be a read error. V gene TRBV5-1 combines with J gene TRBJ2-5; no firm D call. Near its end, the DNA agrees better with TRBJ2-7, so the J call may be wrong. The CDR3 covers 15 residues. The germline gives CDR1 SGHRS, CDR2 YFSETQ. CDR3 sequence: CASSFDSALSYEQYF. The CDR3 nucleotides read TGCGCCAGCAGCTTCGATTCAGCCTTGTCCTACGAGCAGTACTTC.

This rearrangement joins TRBV27 to TRBJ2-6, with D possibly called TRBD1 or TRBD2 (5 bases each). CDR3 length: 19 residues. CDR1 and CDR2 (germline): MNHEY, SMNVEV (reference sequence). V lost 0 bases to trimming and J lost 0 bases, with 15 bases between them. This chain's CDR3 is CASSLSRGTHSSGANVLTF. The CDR3 bases are TGTGCCAGCAGTTTATCGAGGGGTACCCACTCCTCTGGGGCCAACGTCCTGACTTTC.

The V and J genes are TRBV19 and TRBJ1-5, with D uncertain. V lost 3 bases to trimming and J lost 5 bases, with 8 bases between them. The CDR3 is 13 residues long. Germline CDR1 reads LNHDA; CDR2 reads SQIVND (reference sequence). This chain's CDR3 is CASSIDVYQPQHF. The CDR3 DNA reads TGTGCCAGTAGTATTGACGTGTATCAGCCCCAGCATTTT.

This clone occurred a few times. Other nucleotide sequences from this sample produce the same CDR3. The CDR3 is CASSLGQGQETQYF. The CDR3 nucleotides are TGTGCCAGCAGCTTGGGGCAGGGCCAAGAGACCCAGTACTTC. This sequence joins TRBV5-6 and TRBJ2-5, with D possibly matching TRBD1 (5 bases). This CDR3 comprises 14 residues. Germline-derived CDR1 and CDR2 are SGHDT and YYEEEE. Trimming took 0 bases from V and 1 from J, leaving 7 bases between them.

The chain joins TRBV5-6 to TRBJ2-5; D unclear. The CDR3 length is 13 residues. V gave up 4 bases and J gave up 0 bases, with 7 bases separating them. CDR1 is SGHDT and CDR2 is YYEEEE in the germline V gene. DNA of the CDR3: TGTGCCAGCAGCGTGGGAAACCAAGAGACCCAGTACTTC. This encodes CASSVGNQETQYF.

This chain connects TRBV29-1 to TRBJ2-3; TRBD1 matches 8 bases. V shed 6 bases and J 3 bases; nucleotides not matched to a gene: 14. The germline CDR1 and CDR2 sequences are SQVTM and ANQGSEA. The CDR3 loop spans 16 amino acids. In nucleotides, the CDR3 is TGCAGCGTAGGATACCGGACAGGGAGAGGAACAGATACGCAGTATTTT. It specifies CSVGYRTGRGTDTQYF.

The gene calls are TRBV7-9 and TRBJ2-3; D is undetermined. The germline V gene has CDR1 SEHNR and CDR2 FQNEAQ (reference sequence). The CDR3 loop spans 12 amino acids. Trimming cost V 5 bases and J 6 bases, with 9 bases left between them. The CDR3 is CASSTSMDTQYF. As DNA, the CDR3 is TGTGCCAGCAGCACAAGTATGGATACGCAGTATTTT.

This chain links TRBV15 with TRBJ2-1; D unclear. Trimming took off 3 bases at V and 1 base at J, with 13 bases between the two ends. The CDR3 spans 16 residues. Germline V gene sequence: CDR1 LNHNV, CDR2 YYDKDF (reference sequence). CDR3 in DNA: TGTGCCACCAGCAGGGTTACACGTGGGTCCTACAATGAGCAGTTCTTC. Amino acid sequence: CATSRVTRGSYNEQFF.